This T cell receptor (beta chain) was found in a study of CD8+ T cells in alopecia areata. Whole-study context: Oral tofacitinib (5 to 10 mg twice daily) was administered to treated patients.

This sample's treatment: oral pan-JAK inhibitor, 5-10 mg twice daily. This clone was recorded once. Reverse transcribed after extraction, RNA yielded cDNA as the sequencing template. Data came from immunoSEQ multiplex PCR; TCRdb stores just in-frame clones and leaves some out. The sample carries around 180,000 clones, 64% recorded once. V lost 1 base to trimming and J lost 6 bases, with 11 bases between them. The CDR3 contains 13 residues. The germline gives CDR1 SGHRS, CDR2 YFSETQ. The chain joins TRBV5-1 to TRBJ2-7; maybe TRBD1 (6 bases). The specimen was CD4+ T cells sorted from blood, collected around week 49, from a patient treated with tofacitinib. This clonotype was obtained from a human donor with alopecia areata. CDR3 sequence (DNA): TGCGCCAGCAGCTTGACAGGGTTGTTCGAGCAGTACTTC. Translation: CASSLTGLFEQYF.